Below, 30 T cell receptor beta chains from the same sample are listed, as sequenced in a study of control samples from healthy donors and cancer patients. Some clones are missing from TCRdb's copy, which holds only in-frame ones; the method was immunoSEQ multiplex PCR. The profile covers about 95,000 clones, with approximately 90% appearing a single time and 0.92% taken by the ten largest. Material for sequencing was blood. The receptor set was obtained from a woman aged 25 to 39 in good health.

This sequence joins TRBV5-1 and TRBJ2-3; D gene uncertain. The CDR3 consists of 12 residues. V lost 4 bases to trimming and J lost 3 bases, with 6 bases between them. CDR1 is SGHRS and CDR2 is YFSETQ in the germline V gene. Here the CDR3 reads CASSQTTDTQYF. The DNA of the CDR3 is TGCGCCAGCAGCCAGACTACAGATACGCAGTATTTT.

V gene TRBV15 combines with J gene TRBJ2-7; 7 bases line up with TRBD2. Unmatched junction bases numbered 8, after V lost 0 bases and J lost 6 bases. The CDR3 has 15 amino acids. Germline V gene data show CDR1 as LNHNV and CDR2 as YYDKDF (reference sequence). CDR3 sequence (DNA): TGTGCCACCAGCAGAGATCCGGCGGGAGACTTCGAGCAGTACTTC. Its protein product is CATSRDPAGDFEQYF. The full variable domain, its missing parts supplied by reference TRBV15 and TRBJ2-7, is DAMVIQNPRYQVTQFGKPVTLSCSQTLNHNVMYWYQQKSSQAPKLLFHYYDKDFNNEADTPDNFQSRRPNTSFCFLDIRSPGLGDTAMYLCATSRDPAGDFEQYFGPGTRLTVT.

This rearrangement joins TRBV6-5 to TRBJ2-1; TRBD1 matches at 7 bases. The V gene end was trimmed by 5 bases and the J gene end by 4 bases; junction bases not matched to a gene: 2. CDR3 length: 13 amino acids. Germline V gives CDR1 MNHEY, CDR2 SVGAGI. The CDR3 sequence is CASSRTGYNEQFF. In DNA form, the CDR3 reads TGTGCCAGCAGTCGGACAGGTTACAATGAGCAGTTCTTC.

The chain employs TRBV6-5 and TRBJ1-6, with D possibly matching TRBD1 (6 bases). V dropped 7 bases and J dropped 8 bases, with 15 bases sitting between them. The length of the CDR3 is 14 residues. Per germline, CDR1 MNHEY and CDR2 SVGAGI. This chain's CDR3 is CASTSGGLYSPLHF. As DNA, the CDR3 is TGTGCCAGCACCTCGGGGGGGCTTTATTCACCCCTCCACTTT.

The rearrangement uses TRBV5-1 and TRBJ2-3, with 8 bases matching TRBD1. The CDR3 runs to 20 residues. V lost 3 bases and J lost 0; bases outside the gene matches: 18. Germline lookup yields CDR1 SGHRS and CDR2 YFSETQ. CDR3 loop: CASSSPHDRGGLSSTDTQYF. DNA of the CDR3: TGCGCCAGCAGCTCACCCCACGACAGGGGCGGTTTGTCTAGCACAGATACGCAGTATTTT.

V gene TRBV30 combines with J gene TRBJ1-5; no clear D gene. The CDR3 runs to 12 residues. The germline V and J ends were trimmed by 2 bases and 1 base, with 3 bases remaining between them. CDR1 is GTSNPN, CDR2 SVGIG, per germline (reference sequence). The CDR3 nucleotides are TGTGCCTGGAGTCAGAGCAATCAGCCCCAGCATTTT. It codes for CAWSQSNQPQHF.

The V call is TRBV5-1, the J call TRBJ1-2; the match to TRBD1 covers 11 bases. Germline V gives CDR1 SGHRS, CDR2 YFSETQ. V dropped 4 bases and J dropped 8; count of bases not matched to a gene: 10. This CDR3 spans 15 amino acids. Here the CDR3 reads CASSTWTGGAEGYTF. CDR3 DNA: TGCGCCAGCAGCACCTGGACAGGGGGCGCGGAAGGCTACACCTTC.

The chain has TRBV2 and TRBJ2-1; 13 bases fit TRBD2. The junction had 8 bases not matched to a gene; V was cut back by 0 bases and J by 9 bases. The CDR3 contains 17 residues. CDR1 SNHLY and CDR2 FYNNEI come from the germline V gene. In nucleotides, the CDR3 is TGTGCCAGCAGTGAAGCGATAGTGACTAGCGGGAGGACTGAGCAGTTCTTC. It yields the protein CASSEAIVTSGRTEQFF. Together with reference TRBV2 and TRBJ2-1, the CDR3 gives the full variable domain: EPEVTQTPSHQVTQMGQEVILRCVPISNHLYFYWYRQILGQKVEFLVSFYNNEISEKSEIFDDQFSVERPDGSNFTLKIRSTKLEDSAMYFCASSEAIVTSGRTEQFFGPGTRLTVL.

The chain employs TRBV11-2 and TRBJ2-3; 11 positions agree with TRBD2. The germline CDR1 and CDR2 sequences are SGHAT and FQNNGV. J lost 1 base, V lost 0 bases, and 9 bases had no gene match. The CDR3 sequence is 19 residues long. CDR3 bases: TGTGCCAGCAGCTTAGATCGAGGTGCGGGACTAGCGGGCACAGATACGCAGTATTTT. Translation gives CASSLDRGAGLAGTDTQYF.

The V gene is TRBV19, the J gene TRBJ1-4; TRBD1 matches 10 bases. Germline V CDR1 and CDR2: LNHDA, SQIVND (reference sequence). CDR3 length equals 15 residues. Trimming at V came to 8 bases and at J to 5 bases, leaving 8 bases not matched to a gene. In DNA, the CDR3 is TGTGCCAGTTATTGGGGGGGACAGGGGAATGAAAAACTGTTTTTT. This codes for CASYWGGQGNEKLFF.

The rearrangement links TRBV20-1 to TRBJ1-3; D is unresolved. The CDR3 runs to 16 residues. Germline lookup yields CDR1 DFQATT and CDR2 SNEGSKA (reference sequence). V lost 3 bases to trimming and J lost 0 bases, with 15 bases between them. Written as DNA, the CDR3 is TGCAGTGCTAGTGTTTCGGCAGGACGCTCTGGAAACACCATATATTTT. Its translation: CSASVSAGRSGNTIYF.

The chain employs TRBV27 and TRBJ2-7, with 11 bases fitting TRBD2. Per the germline V gene, CDR1 is MNHEY and CDR2 is SMNVEV (reference sequence). CDR3 size: 15 residues. Trimming took 6 bases from V and 5 from J; bases not matched to a gene: 9. The CDR3, as DNA: TGTGCCAGCAGGGCACTAGCGGGGGAGGGGGACGAGCAGTACTTC. As protein: CASRALAGEGDEQYF.

The rearrangement links TRBV2 to TRBJ1-1, with 7 bases aligning to TRBD1. Germline lookup yields CDR1 SNHLY and CDR2 FYNNEI. Trimming at V came to 5 bases and at J to 5 bases, leaving 8 bases not matched to a gene. The CDR3 is made up of 14 amino acids. CDR3 protein: CASSRLTGRTEAFF. The CDR3 DNA is TGTGCCAGCAGTCGACTGACAGGGCGAACTGAAGCTTTCTTT. Full variable domain (remainder filled in from reference TRBV2 and TRBJ1-1): EPEVTQTPSHQVTQMGQEVILRCVPISNHLYFYWYRQILGQKVEFLVSFYNNEISEKSEIFDDQFSVERPDGSNFTLKIRSTKLEDSAMYFCASSRLTGRTEAFFGQGTRLTVV.

The chain has TRBV3-1 (or the pseudogene TRBV3-2) and TRBJ2-7; D gene unclear. Per the germline V gene, CDR1 is LGHDT and CDR2 is YNNKEL (reference sequence). Trimming took off 3 bases at V and 2 bases at J, with 5 bases between the two ends. CDR3 length: 12 residues. The CDR3 spells CASSQYTYEQYF. For the CDR3, the DNA is TGTGCCAGCAGCCAGTACACCTACGAGCAGTACTTC.

The chain uses TRBV20-1 and TRBJ1-1; D is uncertain. V was pared by 3 bases and J by 6 bases, with 17 bases between. The CDR3 totals 14 residues. Looked up from germline, CDR1 is DFQATT and CDR2 is SNEGSKA (reference sequence). In DNA form, the CDR3 reads TGCAGTGCTAGTACATCGGGGTTTAACCCTGAAGCTTTCTTT. Translating it yields CSASTSGFNPEAFF.

V is TRBV28 and J is TRBJ1-1; D may be TRBD1 (5 bases). V shed 4 bases and J shed 3 bases, with 15 bases lying between them. The CDR3 spans 15 residues. Per germline, CDR1 MDHEN and CDR2 SYDVKM. CDR3 protein: CASSSRSTAYTEAFF. The DNA of the CDR3 is TGTGCCAGCAGTTCCCGGTCGACAGCATACACTGAAGCTTTCTTT.

The chain has TRBV19 and TRBJ1-5; TRBD1 agrees at 9 bases. In germline, CDR1 is LNHDA, CDR2 SQIVND (reference sequence). V shed 7 bases, J shed 7 bases, and the junction held 11 bases outside the gene matches. This CDR3 contains 15 residues. CDR3 loop: CASTPGQGSGQPQHF. The CDR3 DNA follows: TGTGCCAGTACCCCGGGACAGGGCAGCGGCCAGCCCCAGCATTTT.

The V and J genes are TRBV30 and TRBJ2-1; D is perhaps TRBD1 (7 bases). The CDR3 length is 16 residues. Germline V gives CDR1 GTSNPN, CDR2 SVGIG (reference sequence). Trimming took off 5 bases at V and 2 bases at J, with 19 bases between the two ends. As DNA, the CDR3 is TGTGCCTGGGGGAATCTTGGAGGGGGCCCCTACAATGAGCAGTTCTTC. This codes for CAWGNLGGGPYNEQFF.

V is TRBV5-1 and J is TRBJ2-1, with 8 bases lining up with TRBD2. The V and J ends lost 3 bases and 0 bases, in that order; junction bases with no gene match: 5. The CDR3 consists of 16 residues. Germline CDR1 and CDR2: SGHRS and YFSETQ. CDR3 DNA: TGCGCCAGCAGCTCTAGCGGGTCTAGCTCCTACAATGAGCAGTTCTTC. It encodes CASSSSGSSSYNEQFF.

As for this clone: A read error may account for a junction end that differs from germline. The chain has TRBV24-1 and TRBJ2-3, with D possibly called TRBD1 or TRBD2 (6 bases each). Germline values: CDR1 KGHDR, CDR2 SFDVKD. The CDR3 is 19 amino acids. Here the CDR3 reads CAASGSSGARVGGTDTQYF. CDR3 bases: TGTGCCGCCAGTGGGTCCTCGGGGGCCCGGGTGGGTGGCACAGATACGCAGTATTTT.

The rearrangement links TRBV9 to TRBJ2-7, with D possibly TRBD1 on 5 matching bases. V was shortened by 2 bases and J by 0 bases, with 12 bases between the two germline ends. The CDR3 runs 15 residues. Germline loops: CDR1 SGDLS, CDR2 YYNGEE. The CDR3 DNA reads as TGTGCCAGCAGCGTCGGACACCTTAGCTCCTACGAGCAGTACTTC. Translating gives CASSVGHLSSYEQYF.

This clone was detected a few times. The chain combines TRBV2 with TRBJ1-2, with a tentative D call TRBD1 (6 bases). Per the germline V gene, CDR1 is SNHLY and CDR2 is FYNNEI. Trimming stripped 2 bases from V and 6 bases from J, with 10 bases between. The CDR3 length is 13 residues. The CDR3 reads CASSELDRNGYTF. Here the CDR3 DNA reads TGTGCCAGCAGTGAATTGGACAGAAATGGCTACACCTTC.

The chain recombines TRBV19 with TRBJ1-2, with D uncertain. The CDR3 loop spans 14 amino acids. Germline CDR1 LNHDA, CDR2 SQIVND (reference sequence). With 5 bases removed from V and 4 bases from J, the gap between germline ends came to 14 bases. The CDR3 region has the DNA TGTGCCAGTAGTCCTTGGACGACGTCCTATGGCTACACCTTC. Its protein product is CASSPWTTSYGYTF.

V and J are TRBV11-2 and TRBJ2-7, with TRBD1 matching over 9 bases. V was clipped by 5 bases and J by 3 bases; unmatched bases: 8. Per the germline V gene, CDR1 is SGHAT and CDR2 is FQNNGV. The CDR3 contains 15 residues. The CDR3 nucleotides are TGTGCCAGCAGCCAGTCCGGGACAGGGTACTACGAGCAGTACTTC. It translates to CASSQSGTGYYEQYF.

The chain has TRBV27 and TRBJ1-4; perhaps TRBD1 as D (5 bases). Trimming took 6 bases from V and 5 from J, leaving 16 bases between them. The CDR3 extends over 15 amino acids. Germline values: CDR1 MNHEY, CDR2 SMNVEV (reference sequence). The CDR3 sequence is CASRNSRVSNEKLFF. DNA for the CDR3: TGTGCCAGCAGAAACAGCAGGGTATCAAATGAAAAACTGTTTTTT. Full variable domain (missing parts from reference TRBV27 and TRBJ1-4): EAQVTQNPRYLITVTGKKLTVTCSQNMNHEYMSWYRQDPGLGLRQIYYSMNVEVTDKGDVPEGYKVSRKEKRNFPLILESPSPNQTSLYFCASRNSRVSNEKLFFGSGTQLSVL.

This clone was picked up one time. The genes are TRBV6-6 and TRBJ1-5; a possible D gene is TRBD1 (5 bases). Trimming removed 5 bases at V and 0 bases at J, with 14 bases between. CDR1 and CDR2 (germline): MNHNY, SVGAGI (reference sequence). The CDR3 is 16 amino acids. Here the CDR3 DNA reads TGTGCCAGCAGTCCGGACACCACCTATAGCAATCAGCCCCAGCATTTT. Translating gives CASSPDTTYSNQPQHF.

The V gene is TRBV2, the J gene TRBJ1-4; 9 positions agree with TRBD1. In germline, CDR1 is SNHLY, CDR2 FYNNEI. CDR3 length: 15 amino acids. V dropped 6 bases and J dropped 3; count of bases not matched to a gene: 5. Here the CDR3 reads CASSVQGAANEKLFF. The CDR3 DNA reads as TGTGCCAGCAGCGTACAGGGGGCGGCTAATGAAAAACTGTTTTTT.

The chain recombines TRBV9 with TRBJ1-6; D not certain. Trimming took off 0 bases at V and 6 bases at J, with 10 bases between the two ends. Germline assignment: CDR1 SGDLS and CDR2 YYNGEE. The length of the CDR3 is 15 residues. Here the CDR3 DNA reads TGTGCCAGCAGCGTAGAAACGGCTAGTAATTCACCCCTCCACTTT. It is translated as CASSVETASNSPLHF. Combining the CDR3 with reference TRBV9 and TRBJ1-6 gives the whole variable domain DSGVTQTPKHLITATGQRVTLRCSPRSGDLSVYWYQQSLDQGLQFLIQYYNGEERAKGNILERFSAQQFPDLHSELNLSSLELGDSALYFCASSVETASNSPLHFGNGTRLTVT.

The chain uses TRBV3-1 (or the pseudogene TRBV3-2) and TRBJ1-1; possibly TRBD1 for D (6 bases). The CDR3 is 14 amino acids. V gave up 4 bases and J gave up 6 bases, with 15 bases separating them. Germline V CDR1 and CDR2: LGHDT, YNNKEL (reference sequence). The CDR3 coding sequence is TGTGCCAGCAGCCCCCACAGGGATACCCCTGAAGCTTTCTTT. This translates into CASSPHRDTPEAFF.

On this clone itself: Within the sample, other DNA sequences also encode this same CDR3. The J gene is TRBJ2-2, the V gene TRBV29-1; 7 bases map to TRBD2. There are 15 residues in the CDR3. The V segment lost 7 bases and the J segment 5 bases; nucleotides outside the gene matches: 13. The germline gives CDR1 SQVTM, CDR2 ANQGSEA. As DNA, the CDR3 is TGCAGCGGAGGGGAGGGTCAGTTCGCAACCGGGGAGCTGTTTTTT. Amino acid sequence: CSGGEGQFATGELFF.